One and the same sample provided the 8 T cell receptor beta chains below, sequenced in a study of blood T cell repertoires in COVID-19. Clones were sequenced by immunoSEQ multiplex PCR, and TCRdb holds only the in-frame ones, with some missing. The sample lists over 200,000 clones, about 88% seen once, with 0.9% to 1% in the top ten. The sequenced sample was peripheral blood. Receptor source: a woman between 40 and 50 years old who had recovered from COVID-19.

The rearrangement uses TRBV6-2 or TRBV6-3 and TRBJ2-7, with D perhaps TRBD2 (6 bases). Germline V CDR1 and CDR2: MNHEY, SVGEGT. The CDR3 totals 13 residues. Trimming shortened V by 2 bases and J by 6 bases, and 11 bases separated the two germline ends. CDR3 protein: CASSYPGLGEQYF. The DNA for the CDR3 is TGTGCCAGCAGTTACCCGGGACTGGGCGAGCAGTACTTC.

In its sample, this clone was seen once. J is TRBJ2-1 and V is TRBV7-9; 7 nucleotides align to TRBD1. Per germline, CDR1 SEHNR and CDR2 FQNEAQ (reference sequence). V dropped 5 bases and J dropped 10; count of bases not matched to a gene: 11. CDR3 length: 14 residues. The CDR3 loop is CASSPWGRGWEQFF. The CDR3 nucleotides are TGTGCCAGCAGCCCATGGGGCAGGGGGTGGGAGCAGTTCTTC.

This chain uses TRBV11-2 with TRBJ2-7; D gene unclear. V dropped 5 bases and J dropped 6 bases, with 11 bases sitting between them. The germline V gene encodes CDR1 SGHAT and CDR2 FQNNGV. CDR3 length: 12 residues. CDR3 protein: CASSPLIGEQYV. As DNA, the CDR3 is TGTGCCAGCAGCCCCCTTATCGGCGAGCAGTACGTC.

The V and J genes are TRBV14 and TRBJ1-3; tentatively, D is TRBD1 (5 bases). V lost 1 base and J lost 4, with 14 bases in between. Germline-derived CDR1 and CDR2 are SGHDN and FVKESK. There are 16 residues in the CDR3. CDR3 region: CASSQGGAAMGNTIYF. CDR3 bases: TGTGCCAGCAGCCAAGGCGGGGCGGCGATGGGAAACACCATATATTTT.

This chain joins TRBV12-3 or TRBV12-4 and TRBJ1-5; D is uncertain. The CDR3 totals 13 residues. V gave up 7 bases and J gave up 2 bases, with 9 bases separating them. The CDR3 nucleotides read TGTGCCAGCACCGCGGGAGGCAATCAGCCCCAGCATTTT. Its translation: CASTAGGNQPQHF.

The chain joins TRBV9 to TRBJ2-7, with D perhaps TRBD2 (6 bases). V lost 0 bases, J lost 2 bases, and 15 bases lay in between. This CDR3 has 16 amino acids. Germline CDR1 SGDLS, CDR2 YYNGEE. The CDR3 region has the DNA TGTGCCAGCAGCGTAGAAGGCGGGGCACAGGCCTACGAGCAGTACTTC. As protein: CASSVEGGAQAYEQYF. Full variable domain (outside the CDR3, taken from reference TRBV9 and TRBJ2-7): DSGVTQTPKHLITATGQRVTLRCSPRSGDLSVYWYQQSLDQGLQFLIQYYNGEERAKGNILERFSAQQFPDLHSELNLSSLELGDSALYFCASSVEGGAQAYEQYFGPGTRLTVT.

This clone appeared a single time. The V gene is TRBV27, the J gene TRBJ1-5; possibly TRBD1 for D (5 bases). With 7 bases removed from V and 6 bases from J, the gap between germline ends came to 19 bases. This CDR3 is built from 15 residues. Germline-derived CDR1 and CDR2 are MNHEY and SMNVEV (reference sequence). This CDR3 is CASTTLSGGGQPQHF. CDR3 coding DNA: TGTGCCAGCACCACACTCTCCGGGGGGGGTCAGCCCCAGCATTTT.

The chain combines TRBV27 with TRBJ1-2, with 7 bases matching TRBD1. The CDR3 has 13 amino acids. Trimming at V came to 4 bases and at J to 5 bases, leaving 4 bases not matched to a gene. CDR1 is MNHEY, CDR2 SMNVEV, per germline (reference sequence). The CDR3 protein is CASSWTGLYGYTF. CDR3 nucleotide sequence: TGTGCCAGCAGTTGGACAGGATTGTATGGCTACACCTTC.